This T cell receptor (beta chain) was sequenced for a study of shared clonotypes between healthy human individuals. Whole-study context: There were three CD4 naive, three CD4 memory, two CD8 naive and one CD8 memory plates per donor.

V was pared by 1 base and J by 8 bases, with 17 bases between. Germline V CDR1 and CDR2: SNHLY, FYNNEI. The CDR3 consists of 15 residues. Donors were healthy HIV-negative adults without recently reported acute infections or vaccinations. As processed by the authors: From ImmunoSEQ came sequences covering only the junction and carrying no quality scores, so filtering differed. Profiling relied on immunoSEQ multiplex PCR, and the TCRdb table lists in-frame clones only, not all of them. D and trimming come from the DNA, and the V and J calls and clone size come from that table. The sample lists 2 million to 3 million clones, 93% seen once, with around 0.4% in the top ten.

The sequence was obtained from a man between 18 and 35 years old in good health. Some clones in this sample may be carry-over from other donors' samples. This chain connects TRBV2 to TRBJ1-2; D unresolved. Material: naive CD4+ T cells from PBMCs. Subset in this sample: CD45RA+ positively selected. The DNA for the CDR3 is TGTGCCAGCAGTGAAGGGCAGCGCCCTGGGAGCGGCTACACCTTC. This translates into CASSEGQRPGSGYTF.